This T cell receptor (beta chain) is drawn from a study of T-cell memory formation after mild COVID-19 (dated by TCRdb to about 2021). As for the study more broadly: TCR sequence clusters from the two donors were found to be largely donor specific. In a couple of donors, T-cell clones that expanded and contracted after mild COVID-19 were tracked by sequencing TCRalpha and TCRbeta repertoires over time. The cohort was made up of two young adult volunteers, one female and one male, who were previously healthy.

Counted from cysteine to phenylalanine, this CDR3 has 13 amino acids. Here the CDR3 DNA is all that survives: 39 bases in frame from base 1. Trimming removed 5 bases from V and 7 bases from J, leaving 14 bases between the germline ends. CDR1 and CDR2, per the germline V gene, are SGHTA and FQGNSA. The reads were generated on an Illumina NovaSeq 6000. TCRalpha and TCRbeta cDNA libraries were built by 5'RACE with constant-segment primers, adding sample barcodes and unique molecular identifiers. RNA was extracted from every sample with Trizol reagent. Libraries were amplified in two PCR steps, with a second sample barcode and Illumina TruSeq adapters added in the second step. Sequencing of libraries was performed on an Illumina NovaSeq with 2 x 150 bp paired-end reads. The original pipeline was this. Reads were demultiplexed and collapsed into UMI-guided consensus sequences with migec v1.2.7. Using mixcr v2.1.11, UMI consensuses were aligned to TRA and TRB V and J templates and then assembled into clonotypes. Expanded or contracted clonotypes were those called significant by both edgeR and NoisET, with noise models trained on biological replicates. edgeR calls used a false discovery rate-adjusted p below 0.01 and a log2 fold-change threshold of 1. As an exploratory analysis of dynamics, max-normalized trajectories of the 1000 most abundant clonotypes were examined with PCA combined with hierarchical clustering. Separately sequenced CD4+ and CD8+ repertoires were used to assign the CD4 or CD8 phenotype of responding clones. TCRdb handled the public reads itself, with Q25 trimming in fastp and clone calling in MiXCR, and kept productive beta chains. Duplicate CDR3 protein sequences are folded into a single record with the most common DNA and genes. TCRdb, rather than the study authors, made the V and J calls. Across this sample there are 550,000 to 650,000 distinct CDR3 sequences, with around 15% seen only once. The ten largest clonotypes hold 8.1% of the sample.

General study outcomes and caveats: Some responding clones were detected in pre-infection memory, suggesting pre-existing cross-reactive memory T cells joined the SARS-CoV-2 response. Balanced CD4/CD8 phenotypes were observed for clones contracting from day 15 to 85, whereas a bias towards CD4+ was observed for a second wave of clones expanding from day 15 to 37. Whether the second-wave clones peaking on day 37 were SARS-CoV-2 specific was not confirmed. The study included only two mild cases, and larger cohorts that include severe cases with pre-infection samples were judged to be necessary. Contracting CD4+ clones were found mainly in CM and EM memory subsets, while CD8+ clones were enriched in EMRA.

Ficoll-Paque density gradient centrifugation was used to isolate PBMCs. With respect to this clonotype: Its antigen is not yet known. Base quality data are lacking; no much larger clone is found one base away.

Sequencing was performed on PBMCs or a T cell subset sorted from them (not recorded which). The chain links TRBV7-2 with TRBJ1-2, with the D gene not confidently named. This sequence originates from an adult woman who had mild COVID-19 (a few samples of this study predate the infection). The sample titles of this study are shuffled in the database, so cell type and time point are left out; the donor was told from shared clones. The CDR3 protein: CASSPRQVAGYTF. DNA sequence: TGTGCCAGCAGCCCCCGCCAGGTGGCTGGCTACACCTTC.